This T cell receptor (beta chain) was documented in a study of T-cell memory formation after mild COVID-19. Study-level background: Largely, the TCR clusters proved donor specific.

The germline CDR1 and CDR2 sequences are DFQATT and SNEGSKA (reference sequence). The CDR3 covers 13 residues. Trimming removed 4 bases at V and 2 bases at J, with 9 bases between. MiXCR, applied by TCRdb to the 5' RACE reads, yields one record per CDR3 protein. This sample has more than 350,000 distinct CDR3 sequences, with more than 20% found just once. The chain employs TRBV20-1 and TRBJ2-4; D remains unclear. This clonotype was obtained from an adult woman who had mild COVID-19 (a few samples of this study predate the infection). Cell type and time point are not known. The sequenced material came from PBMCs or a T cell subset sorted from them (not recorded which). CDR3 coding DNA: TGCAGTGCTACGGACGGTCCCAAAAACATTCAGTACTTC. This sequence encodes CSATDGPKNIQYF.